Sequencing of this T cell receptor beta chain was carried out in a study of immune evolution from preneoplasia to lung adenocarcinoma. CDR1 is SGHVS and CDR2 is FQNEAQ in the germline V gene. This CDR3 is 15 amino acids long. Deletions cut 6 bases from V and 5 bases from J, with 20 bases between. TCRdb's table, derived via immunoSEQ multiplex PCR, lists solely in-frame clones and lacks some. The table has thousands of clones, 82% seen once. This receptor was obtained from a person in their 70s with lung adenocarcinoma. The chain is built from TRBV7-8 and TRBJ2-7; possibly TRBD1 for D (6 bases). Sequencing was done on a sample of FFPE minimally invasive lung adenocarcinoma tissue. CDR3 DNA: TGTGCCAGCAGGCTCGGGATGGCAGGGGCGAACGAGCAGTACTTC. Amino acids: CASRLGMAGANEQYF. The variable domain in full, completed from reference TRBV7-8 and TRBJ2-7, reads GAGVSQSPRYKVAKRGQDVALRCDPISGHVSLFWYQQALGQGPEFLTYFQNEAQLDKSGLPSDRFFAERPEGSVSTLKIQRTQQEDSAVYLCASRLGMAGANEQYFGPGTRLTVT.